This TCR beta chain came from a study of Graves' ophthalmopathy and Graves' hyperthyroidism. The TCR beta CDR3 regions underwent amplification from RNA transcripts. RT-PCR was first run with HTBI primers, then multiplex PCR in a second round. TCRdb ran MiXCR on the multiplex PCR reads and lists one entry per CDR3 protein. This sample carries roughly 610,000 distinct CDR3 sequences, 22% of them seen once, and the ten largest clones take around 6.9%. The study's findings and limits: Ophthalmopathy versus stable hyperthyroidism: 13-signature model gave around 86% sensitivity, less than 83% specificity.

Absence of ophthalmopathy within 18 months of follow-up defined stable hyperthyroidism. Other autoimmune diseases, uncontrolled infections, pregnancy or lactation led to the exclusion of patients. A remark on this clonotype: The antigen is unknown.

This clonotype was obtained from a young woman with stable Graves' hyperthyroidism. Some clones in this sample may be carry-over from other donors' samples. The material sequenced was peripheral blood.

The CDR3 nucleotides are TGTGCCAGCAGCTTCGCTACACTTCAGGGGGCCCCCTACGAGCAGTACTTC. Residues: CASSFATLQGAPYEQYF. This sequence joins TRBV7-8 and TRBJ2-7, with 8 nucleotides matching TRBD1. CDR1 and CDR2 from the germline V gene are SGHVS and FQNEAQ. Losses at the gene ends were 3 bases for V and 2 bases for J; bases not matched to a gene: 12. The CDR3 sequence is 17 residues long.